A selection of T cell receptor beta chains follows, all from one sample in a study of regulatory T cells in long-lasting Graves disease. In TCRdb, the multiplex PCR reads were re-called with MiXCR into one record per CDR3 protein. The profile shows 520,000 or so distinct CDR3 sequences, approximately 12% of them singletons. The sample was also reused in another study, on T cells in Graves' hyperthyroidism and ophthalmopathy.

The source was peripheral blood mononuclear cells (PBMCs), collected at new diagnosis, from a patient treated with antithyroid drugs. These TCRs come from a woman in her twenties or thirties with Graves disease. The CDR3 runs from the conserved cysteine through the conserved F or W. D genes are given only for firm matches. Clone sizes are given selectively: once, few, many, or a class where the clone is expanded.

CDR3nt: TGTGCCAGCTCCGCCGGGACAGGGAGTATCGAGCAGTACTTC
CDR3aa: CASSAGTGSIEQYF
v_gene: TRBV18
d_gene: TRBD1
j_gene: TRBJ2-7
abundance: -

CDR3nt: TGTGCCAGCAGTTACGGGGCGGGGGCAAGCTCCTACGAGCAGTACTTC
CDR3aa: CASSYGAGASSYEQYF
v_gene: TRBV6-5
d_gene: -
j_gene: TRBJ2-7
abundance: many

CDR3nt: TGCGCCAGCAGCCAAGATTTTTGGACAGGGTGGGTAGGTGAAAAACTGTTTTTT
CDR3aa: CASSQDFWTGWVGEKLFF
v_gene: TRBV4-1
d_gene: TRBD1
j_gene: TRBJ1-4
abundance: -

CDR3nt: TGTGCCAGCAGTTACCTGGACAGGGAGGCCTATGGCTACACCTTC
CDR3aa: CASSYLDREAYGYTF
v_gene: TRBV6-2/TRBV6-3
d_gene: TRBD1
j_gene: TRBJ1-2
abundance: -

CDR3nt: TGTGCCAGCAGTGTCTTGCAGGGCGACGGGGAGCTGTTTTTT
CDR3aa: CASSVLQGDGELFF
v_gene: TRBV2
d_gene: -
j_gene: TRBJ2-2
abundance: many

CDR3nt: TGTGCCAGCAGCGACTGGAACACTGAAGCTTTCTTT
CDR3aa: CASSDWNTEAFF
v_gene: TRBV6-1
d_gene: -
j_gene: TRBJ1-1
abundance: many

CDR3nt: TGTGCCAGCACGAAGGAATACAGGGGGGCGTACGGCTACACCTTC
CDR3aa: CASTKEYRGAYGYTF
v_gene: TRBV6-2/TRBV6-3
d_gene: TRBD1
j_gene: TRBJ1-2
abundance: many

CDR3nt: TGTGCCAGCAGCTGGCTAGCGGGCCCTCTGACAGATACGCAGTATTTT
CDR3aa: CASSWLAGPLTDTQYF
v_gene: TRBV5-5
d_gene: TRBD2
j_gene: TRBJ2-3
abundance: -

CDR3nt: TGTGCCAGCAGCCAAGCTGCCGGCCAGGGGAACACCGGGGAGCTGTTTTTT
CDR3aa: CASSQAAGQGNTGELFF
v_gene: TRBV3-1
d_gene: -
j_gene: TRBJ2-2
abundance: -

CDR3nt: TGTGCCAGCAGCTCGGGACAGGGTAGCATCTATGGCTACACCTTC
CDR3aa: CASSSGQGSIYGYTF
v_gene: TRBV11-3
d_gene: TRBD1
j_gene: TRBJ1-2
abundance: few

CDR3nt: TGTGCCAGCAGCCTACTACCAGGCCCCTACAATGAGCAGTTCTTC
CDR3aa: CASSLLPGPYNEQFF
v_gene: TRBV4-2
d_gene: -
j_gene: TRBJ2-1
abundance: once

CDR3nt: TGTGCCAGCTCAGGGACTAGCGGCCCCTTCAATGAGCAGTTCTTC
CDR3aa: CASSGTSGPFNEQFF
v_gene: TRBV18
d_gene: TRBD2
j_gene: TRBJ2-1
abundance: many

CDR3nt: TGCAGTGCGGGACAGGAGGTTGGGGAAAAACTGTTTTTT
CDR3aa: CSAGQEVGEKLFF
v_gene: TRBV20-1
d_gene: TRBD1
j_gene: TRBJ1-4
abundance: -

CDR3nt: TGTGCCACCGCGGAGAGGGGGGGAAAACGGCCCCAGCATTTT
CDR3aa: CATAERGGKRPQHF
v_gene: TRBV24-1
d_gene: -
j_gene: TRBJ1-5
abundance: -

CDR3nt: TGTGCCAGCAGTGCTGGACAGGGCGGCTCACCCCTCCACTTT
CDR3aa: CASSAGQGGSPLHF
v_gene: TRBV2
d_gene: TRBD1
j_gene: TRBJ1-6
abundance: many

CDR3nt: TGTGCCACCACCAGCGGAACCGGGGAGCTGTTTTTT
CDR3aa: CATTSGTGELFF
v_gene: TRBV24-1
d_gene: -
j_gene: TRBJ2-2
abundance: many

CDR3nt: TGTGCCAGCAGGGGTGGTGGGCGGGTGAAACTAAATGAGCAGTTCTTC
CDR3aa: CASRGGGRVKLNEQFF
v_gene: TRBV12-3/TRBV12-4
d_gene: -
j_gene: TRBJ2-1
abundance: -

CDR3nt: TGTGCCAGCAGCTTATTGACCCCCGGGGCCAACGTCCTGACTTTC
CDR3aa: CASSLLTPGANVLTF
v_gene: TRBV7-3
d_gene: -
j_gene: TRBJ2-6
abundance: -

CDR3nt: TGTGCCAGCAGTGCAGAGGGGATGAACACTGAAGCTTTCTTT
CDR3aa: CASSAEGMNTEAFF
v_gene: TRBV12-3/TRBV12-4
d_gene: -
j_gene: TRBJ1-1
abundance: many

CDR3nt: TGTGCCAGCAGCCCAAGGGGGCAGCCGTACAATGAGCAGTTCTTC
CDR3aa: CASSPRGQPYNEQFF
v_gene: TRBV7-8
d_gene: TRBD1
j_gene: TRBJ2-1
abundance: many

CDR3nt: TGTGCCAGCAGCCAATCGGGAGCGGGAGAAGAAGGAGAGCAGTACTTC
CDR3aa: CASSQSGAGEEGEQYF
v_gene: TRBV3-1
d_gene: TRBD2
j_gene: TRBJ2-7
abundance: many

CDR3nt: TGTGCCAGTAGTGCCTCCGGGACAGGGGGCGCGGTATACACCATATATTTT
CDR3aa: CASSASGTGGAVYTIYF
v_gene: TRBV19
d_gene: TRBD1
j_gene: TRBJ1-3
abundance: -

CDR3nt: TGTGCCTGGGGGCCCCGGGACAACAATTCACCCCTCCACTTT
CDR3aa: CAWGPRDNNSPLHF
v_gene: TRBV30
d_gene: -
j_gene: TRBJ1-6
abundance: many

CDR3nt: TGTGCCAGCAGCCTCGGGACAGGGGAAGGCACTGAAGCTTTCTTT
CDR3aa: CASSLGTGEGTEAFF
v_gene: TRBV11-3
d_gene: TRBD1
j_gene: TRBJ1-1
abundance: many

CDR3nt: TGTGCCAGCAGTCGTGCGGGGTTCTATGGCTACACCTTC
CDR3aa: CASSRAGFYGYTF
v_gene: TRBV27
d_gene: -
j_gene: TRBJ1-2
abundance: many

CDR3nt: TGTGCCAGCAGCTCGCCCCCAGGGGCCCTGGCTTTCTTT
CDR3aa: CASSSPPGALAFF
v_gene: TRBV28
d_gene: -
j_gene: TRBJ1-1
abundance: -

CDR3nt: TGTGCCAGCTCAAGGGCGGGGCAGGAAGCTTTCTTT
CDR3aa: CASSRAGQEAFF
v_gene: TRBV18
d_gene: -
j_gene: TRBJ1-1
abundance: -

CDR3nt: TGTGCCACCCACCCGGGCGGGAGGGCCCAAGAGACCCAGTACTTC
CDR3aa: CATHPGGRAQETQYF
v_gene: TRBV10-3
d_gene: TRBD2
j_gene: TRBJ2-5
abundance: many

CDR3nt: TGTGCCAGCAGCTTTCGGGTTTCTCCCGGGACAGATACGCAGTATTTT
CDR3aa: CASSFRVSPGTDTQYF
v_gene: TRBV11-2
d_gene: -
j_gene: TRBJ2-3
abundance: many

CDR3nt: TGTGCCAGCAGCTTTGGGGACAGGGGGCCAACCTACGAGCAGTACTTC
CDR3aa: CASSFGDRGPTYEQYF
v_gene: TRBV11-2
d_gene: TRBD1
j_gene: TRBJ2-7
abundance: many

CDR3nt: TGTGCCAGCAGCTTAGAGGTAGCGAGGGGACGGGGAAACATTCAGTACTTC
CDR3aa: CASSLEVARGRGNIQYF
v_gene: TRBV11-2
d_gene: -
j_gene: TRBJ2-4
abundance: many

CDR3nt: TGTGCCAGCAGTCGGGCTACAGGGGGCACTGAAGCTTTCTTT
CDR3aa: CASSRATGGTEAFF
v_gene: TRBV2
d_gene: TRBD1
j_gene: TRBJ1-1
abundance: many

CDR3nt: TGTGCCAGCAGATTGAGGTGGGCAGCCTACAATGAGCAGTTCTTC
CDR3aa: CASRLRWAAYNEQFF
v_gene: TRBV2
d_gene: -
j_gene: TRBJ2-1
abundance: many

CDR3nt: TGTGCCAGCAGCAAGGCGACAGGGGATAAGAATTCACCCCTCCACTTT
CDR3aa: CASSKATGDKNSPLHF
v_gene: TRBV5-5
d_gene: TRBD1
j_gene: TRBJ1-6
abundance: many

CDR3nt: TGTGCCAGCAGCTCCTCCTCGGTCGGATTCGGAAACACCATATATTTT
CDR3aa: CASSSSSVGFGNTIYF
v_gene: TRBV7-9
d_gene: -
j_gene: TRBJ1-3
abundance: -

CDR3nt: TGTGCCAGTAGGGCCGGGACAGGGGGCCCCTACGAGCAGTACTTC
CDR3aa: CASRAGTGGPYEQYF
v_gene: TRBV19
d_gene: TRBD1
j_gene: TRBJ2-7
abundance: -

CDR3nt: TGTGCCAGCAGTTACGTGGTCCCAGACAGCCAGCCCCAGCATTTT
CDR3aa: CASSYVVPDSQPQHF
v_gene: TRBV6-5
d_gene: -
j_gene: TRBJ1-5
abundance: -

CDR3nt: TGCGCCAGCAGCCTCCACGGGACAGGGATAGAAAAACTGTTTTTT
CDR3aa: CASSLHGTGIEKLFF
v_gene: TRBV5-1
d_gene: TRBD1
j_gene: TRBJ1-4
abundance: -

CDR3nt: TGTGCCATCAGCAACACAGATACGCAGTATTTT
CDR3aa: CAISNTDTQYF
v_gene: TRBV10-3
d_gene: -
j_gene: TRBJ2-3
abundance: many

CDR3nt: TGTGCCAGCAGCGACTACGACTATGGCTACACCTTC
CDR3aa: CASSDYDYGYTF
v_gene: TRBV12-3/TRBV12-4
d_gene: -
j_gene: TRBJ1-2
abundance: -

CDR3nt: TGTGCCAGCCGTCTGGGGGTGAATTCACCCCTCCACTTT
CDR3aa: CASRLGVNSPLHF
v_gene: TRBV6-1
d_gene: -
j_gene: TRBJ1-6
abundance: few

CDR3nt: TGCAGTGCTAGAGATCCCAGGGGCTCTGGAAACACCATATATTTT
CDR3aa: CSARDPRGSGNTIYF
v_gene: TRBV20-1
d_gene: -
j_gene: TRBJ1-3
abundance: -

CDR3nt: TGTGCCAGCAGCTTAGATGGAGGGGTACAAGCCGGGGAGCTGTTTTTT
CDR3aa: CASSLDGGVQAGELFF
v_gene: TRBV11-2
d_gene: -
j_gene: TRBJ2-2
abundance: many

CDR3nt: TGTGCCACTCTTCGGAATCGGAACACTGAAGCTTTCTTT
CDR3aa: CATLRNRNTEAFF
v_gene: TRBV12-3/TRBV12-4
d_gene: -
j_gene: TRBJ1-1
abundance: many

CDR3nt: TGTGCCAGCAGCTTAGATAGCGGACGGCGCAATCAGCCCCAGCATTTT
CDR3aa: CASSLDSGRRNQPQHF
v_gene: TRBV11-2
d_gene: -
j_gene: TRBJ1-5
abundance: -

CDR3nt: TGTGCCAGCAGCCAAGTCGGGGGCAGAACCTACGAGCAGTACTTC
CDR3aa: CASSQVGGRTYEQYF
v_gene: TRBV3-1
d_gene: -
j_gene: TRBJ2-7
abundance: many

CDR3nt: TGTGCCAGCAGCCCGGCGGGACGCACAGATACGCAGTATTTT
CDR3aa: CASSPAGRTDTQYF
v_gene: TRBV9
d_gene: -
j_gene: TRBJ2-3
abundance: -

CDR3nt: TGTGCCAGCAGCTTCCCCTTCGACAGGATAGGATACAATGAGCAGTTCTTC
CDR3aa: CASSFPFDRIGYNEQFF
v_gene: TRBV11-3
d_gene: -
j_gene: TRBJ2-1
abundance: few

CDR3nt: TGCAGTGCTAGAGATTTTGAGGACACTGAAGCTTTCTTT
CDR3aa: CSARDFEDTEAFF
v_gene: TRBV20-1
d_gene: -
j_gene: TRBJ1-1
abundance: many

CDR3nt: TGTGCCAGCAGCCGAGACAGGGGCGACACAGATACGCAGTATTTT
CDR3aa: CASSRDRGDTDTQYF
v_gene: TRBV6-2/TRBV6-3
d_gene: TRBD1
j_gene: TRBJ2-3
abundance: -

CDR3nt: TGTGCCAGCAGTCCCGGACAGGGGCACGAGCAGTACTTC
CDR3aa: CASSPGQGHEQYF
v_gene: TRBV28
d_gene: TRBD1
j_gene: TRBJ2-7
abundance: many

CDR3nt: TGCAGTGTTAGTCGCCCAAGGAGACTGTCGGAGCAGTACTTC
CDR3aa: CSVSRPRRLSEQYF
v_gene: TRBV20-1
d_gene: -
j_gene: TRBJ2-7
abundance: few

CDR3nt: TGTGCCAGCAGCACTCCAGGGGATGAGACCCAGTACTTC
CDR3aa: CASSTPGDETQYF
v_gene: TRBV7-9
d_gene: -
j_gene: TRBJ2-5
abundance: many

CDR3nt: TGTGCCAGCAGTTTATCTCTAGTCCTTAGCACAGATACGCAGTATTTT
CDR3aa: CASSLSLVLSTDTQYF
v_gene: TRBV27
d_gene: -
j_gene: TRBJ2-3
abundance: few

CDR3nt: TGTGCCAGCAGCGTAGTGGCAGCAGGGGCAGATACGCAGTATTTT
CDR3aa: CASSVVAAGADTQYF
v_gene: TRBV9
d_gene: -
j_gene: TRBJ2-3
abundance: -